Below are 20 T cell receptor beta chains sequenced from a single sample in a study of cytomegalovirus exposure and HLA in healthy donors. Both 60 Vbeta primers and 13 Jbeta primers went into the PCR. Repertoires were generated with immunoSEQ multiplex PCR, while TCRdb's copy carries only in-frame clones and drops some. Among tens of thousands of clones, 75% to 85% were seen once, and the ten largest hold 51%. Sequencing was performed on PBMCs. The receptors here all came from a man aged 50-59 years in good health and CMV-seropositive.

The CDR3 here is CASGAGYGGLQETQYF. Here the CDR3 DNA reads TGTGCCAGCGGTGCGGGGTACGGGGGATTACAAGAGACCCAGTACTTC. The chain employs TRBV6-1 and TRBJ2-5, with D tentatively TRBD2 (6 bases). V was pared by 8 bases and J by 2 bases, with 21 bases between. CDR3 length: 16 amino acids. Germline CDR1 is MNHNS and CDR2 is SASEGT.

This chain uses TRBV29-1 with TRBJ2-7; 12 bases fit TRBD1. The V gene's germline CDR1 is SQVTM and CDR2 ANQGSEA. The CDR3 sequence is 13 residues long. After removal of 6 bases from V and 7 bases from J, the junction contained 7 bases not matched to a gene. CDR3 in amino acids: CSVQGQGALEQYF. The CDR3 DNA follows: TGCAGCGTCCAGGGACAGGGGGCGCTTGAGCAGTACTTC.

The chain combines TRBV4-2 with TRBJ1-2; 9 positions match TRBD1. V lost 5 bases and J lost 8; bases outside the gene matches: 6. The CDR3 has 13 amino acids. From germline, CDR1 is LGHNA and CDR2 YNFKEQ. CDR3 in amino acids: CASSLVGTGGYTF. The CDR3 DNA reads TGTGCCAGCAGCTTGGTAGGGACAGGGGGCTACACCTTC.

The chain has TRBV5-1 and TRBJ2-1; D is undetermined. Germline V gives CDR1 SGHRS, CDR2 YFSETQ. V was clipped by 0 bases and J by 3 bases, with 10 bases between them. The CDR3 has 15 amino acids. In nucleotides, the CDR3 is TGCGCCAGCAGCTTGGGGCTTGACTTCTACAATGAGCAGTTCTTC. Amino acids: CASSLGLDFYNEQFF.

In its sample, this clone was seen a few times. This chain joins TRBV4-3 and TRBJ2-1; D not certain. V lost 0 bases, J lost 3 bases, and 15 bases lay in between. The CDR3 runs to 17 residues. The germline V gene encodes CDR1 LGHNA and CDR2 YSLEER. The CDR3 here is CASSQDMILLLYNEQFF. DNA of the CDR3: TGCGCCAGCAGCCAAGATATGATCCTACTCCTCTACAATGAGCAGTTCTTC.

The genes are TRBV5-5 and TRBJ1-2, with D perhaps matching TRBD1 (6 bases). Looked up from germline, CDR1 is SGHKS and CDR2 is YYEKEE (reference sequence). CDR3 length: 13 residues. The germline V and J ends were trimmed by 7 bases and 3 bases, with 13 bases remaining between them. DNA of the CDR3: TGTGCCAGCCGACCGGACAGAGACTATGGCTACACCTTC. It is translated as CASRPDRDYGYTF.

This clone is a singleton in its sample. The V gene is TRBV28, the J gene TRBJ2-2; 9 bases align to TRBD2. Germline-derived CDR1 and CDR2 are MDHEN and SYDVKM. Trimming took 2 bases from V and 5 from J; bases not matched to a gene: 3. CDR3 length: 15 amino acids. The CDR3 region is CASSLLTSGTGELFF. The CDR3 nucleotides are TGTGCCAGCAGTTTACTGACTAGCGGTACCGGGGAGCTGTTTTTT.

This clone has a single count. The rearrangement links TRBV7-2 to TRBJ2-7; D gene ambiguous. The ends were cut back, 0 bases at V and 2 bases at J, with 8 bases in the middle. In germline, CDR1 is SGHTA, CDR2 FQGNSA. The CDR3 has 14 residues. CDR3 in DNA: TGTGCCAGCAGCTTAGCGGCAGGCCCCTACGAGCAGTACTTC. Protein product: CASSLAAGPYEQYF.

This clone was seen a handful of times. The CDR3 reads CASSERGFANEQFF. In nucleotides, the CDR3 is TGTGCCAGCAGTGAGCGGGGGTTTGCGAATGAGCAGTTCTTC. The chain is built from TRBV7-3 and TRBJ2-1; 8 bases fit TRBD2. Germline CDR1 reads SGHTA; CDR2 reads FQGTGA. This CDR3 region has 14 residues. Trimming took 6 bases from V and 7 from J; bases not matched to a gene: 8.

In its sample, this clone was seen a few times. The rearrangement uses TRBV2 and TRBJ2-3; D gene uncertain. Germline loops: CDR1 SNHLY, CDR2 FYNNEI. V lost 7 bases, J lost 5 bases, and 7 bases lay in between. This CDR3 has 11 amino acids. The CDR3 DNA is TGTGCCAGCACAGTCGTAGATACGCAGTATTTT. Translation: CASTVVDTQYF. The whole variable domain, remainder taken from reference TRBV2 and TRBJ2-3, is EPEVTQTPSHQVTQMGQEVILRCVPISNHLYFYWYRQILGQKVEFLVSFYNNEISEKSEIFDDQFSVERPDGSNFTLKIRSTKLEDSAMYFCASTVVDTQYFGPGTRLTVL.

The chain links TRBV7-9 to TRBJ2-2; 13 bases fit TRBD2. V gave up 9 bases and J gave up 5 bases; unmatched junction bases: 9. The germline CDR1 and CDR2 sequences are SEHNR and FQNEAQ (reference sequence). This CDR3 comprises 16 residues. Here the CDR3 DNA reads TGTGCCAGTACTCCCCCGGGACTAGCGGGGACCGGGGAGCTGTTTTTT. Its translation is CASTPPGLAGTGELFF.

The V call is TRBV6-1, the J call TRBJ1-2; 7 bases fit TRBD1. CDR3 size: 16 residues. Germline-derived CDR1 and CDR2 are MNHNS and SASEGT. The V segment lost 0 bases and the J segment 3 bases; nucleotides outside the gene matches: 7. CDR3 in DNA: TGTGCCAGCAGTGAAGCTTTCGACAGGGTTGACTATGGCTACACCTTC. Protein sequence: CASSEAFDRVDYGYTF.

The chain uses TRBV5-1 and TRBJ1-2; D uncertain. Per germline, CDR1 SGHRS and CDR2 YFSETQ. The V gene lost 0 bases and the J gene lost 4 bases, with 10 bases spanning the gap. This CDR3 contains 14 residues. In nucleotides, the CDR3 is TGCGCCAGCAGCTTGGACCAGGCCTCCTATGGCTACACCTTC. Amino acids: CASSLDQASYGYTF.

This clone was observed a single time. This chain uses TRBV10-3 with TRBJ1-5; 7 nucleotides line up with TRBD1. V was clipped by 3 bases and J by 0 bases; unmatched bases: 8. The CDR3 is made up of 17 amino acids. Germline CDR1 and CDR2: ENHRY and SYGVKD. CDR3 DNA sequence: TGTGCCATCAGTGATCAGACAGGGTTTTATAGCAATCAGCCCCAGCATTTT. Protein product: CAISDQTGFYSNQPQHF.

The chain employs TRBV30 and TRBJ1-1; D may be TRBD1 (6 bases). The CDR3 extends over 14 amino acids. V was clipped by 1 base and J by 4 bases, with 13 bases between them. The germline CDR1 and CDR2 sequences are GTSNPN and SVGIG (reference sequence). CDR3 amino acids: CAWSGGRGLTEAFF. The DNA of the CDR3 is TGTGCCTGGAGTGGGGGGCGGGGGCTCACTGAAGCTTTCTTT.

This chain connects TRBV6-6 to TRBJ2-7; 9 bases match TRBD1. Germline V gene data show CDR1 as MNHNY and CDR2 as SVGAGI (reference sequence). This CDR3 is built from 14 residues. V trimming: 6 bases; J trimming: 6 bases; junction bases outside the gene matches: 9. CDR3 nucleotide sequence: TGTGCCAGCAGGACCGACAGGGGGGTCTCCGAGCAGTACTTC. Translating gives CASRTDRGVSEQYF.

As for this clone: Given a much more abundant clone one base away, this may be a read error. This is likely a read error, given that the CDR3 carries no conserved phenylalanine or tryptophan at its end. The gene calls are TRBV6-5 and TRBJ1-3, with D possibly matching TRBD1 (6 bases). Trimming pared 10 bases from V and 0 bases from J, leaving 16 bases between. This CDR3 is built from 15 residues. From germline, CDR1 is MNHEY and CDR2 SVGAGI. Here the CDR3 DNA reads TGTGCCACCAGGCCTGACAGGAGCTCTGGAAACACCATATATTTG. It is translated as CATRPDRSSGNTIYL.

The gene calls are TRBV27 and TRBJ2-5; D is possibly TRBD2 (6 bases). The CDR3 is 15 residues long. CDR1 MNHEY and CDR2 SMNVEV come from the germline V gene (reference sequence). V was cut by 5 bases and J by 1 base, with 14 bases left in between. The CDR3 loop is CASSPRAGIQETQYF. CDR3 DNA sequence: TGTGCCAGCAGTCCCCGCGCGGGGATCCAAGAGACCCAGTACTTC.

This chain links TRBV28 with TRBJ1-6; D gene unclear. Germline values: CDR1 MDHEN, CDR2 SYDVKM. The CDR3 totals 15 residues. The germline V and J ends were trimmed by 2 bases and 7 bases, with 12 bases remaining between them. CDR3: CASSLAGRGNSPLHF. For the CDR3, the DNA is TGTGCCAGCAGTTTAGCCGGAAGAGGAAATTCACCCCTCCACTTT.

This chain connects TRBV7-9 to TRBJ1-2; 7 bases fit TRBD1. The CDR3 consists of 13 residues. Unmatched junction bases numbered 7, after V lost 5 bases and J lost 7 bases. Germline-derived CDR1 and CDR2 are SEHNR and FQNEAQ (reference sequence). In DNA form, the CDR3 reads TGTGCCAGCAGCGGCACAGGGGCCCTTGGCTACACCTTC. Protein product: CASSGTGALGYTF. The variable domain in full, completed from reference TRBV7-9 and TRBJ1-2, reads DTGVSQNPRHKITKRGQNVTFRCDPISEHNRLYWYRQTLGQGPEFLTYFQNEAQLEKSRLLSDRFSAERPKGSFSTLEIQRTEQGDSAMYLCASSGTGALGYTFGSGTRLTVV.